Detailed here is one T cell receptor beta chain. The sample originates from a study of T cell repertoires in cytomegalovirus infection. Study-level information: Through public TCR beta signatures, both CMV infection and matching HLA type were indicated.

One entry per CDR3 protein results from TCRdb running MiXCR on the reads. The repertoire has 200,000 or so distinct CDR3 sequences, roughly 27% of them found once; the top ten carry 30% to 40%. The CDR3 loop spans 12 amino acids. The V and J ends lost 5 bases and 5 bases respectively, with 12 bases between them. Germline assignment: CDR1 DFQATT and CDR2 SNEGSKA (reference sequence). The sequenced material came from PBMCs. This sequence originates from a human donor in good health (CMV status not recorded). Some clones in this sample may be carry-over from other donors' samples. The genes are TRBV20-1 and TRBJ2-5; D assignment may be TRBD1 or TRBD2 (5 bases each). The CDR3 reads CSASREGETQYF. The CDR3 region has the DNA TGCAGTGCTTCTAGAGAGGGGGAGACCCAGTACTTC.